The clone carrying this TCR beta chain was observed many times. This CDR3 region has 16 residues. V shed 3 bases and J shed 7 bases, with 22 bases lying between them. CDR1 DFQATT and CDR2 SNEGSKA come from the germline V gene (reference sequence). The sample belongs to a study of regulatory T cells in long-lasting Graves disease. Study context: The study enrolled newly diagnosed Graves' patients on antithyroid drugs under 3 months.

Time point defined: newly diagnosed GD, antithyroid drugs for less than 3 months. There was RNA extracted from PBMCs, and the TCR library was made from it. All patients originated from an endocrinology department located in Xi'an, China. Both iRepertoire HTBI primers and Arm-PCR of CDR3 regions were used to build the TCR beta libraries. TCRdb independently ran MiXCR on the multiplex PCR reads; one entry per CDR3 protein. The table lists 250,000 to 300,000 distinct CDR3 sequences, approximately 20% of them singletons. These data were also reused for a study on T cells in Graves' hyperthyroidism and ophthalmopathy.

The rearrangement uses TRBV20-1 and TRBJ2-1; perhaps TRBD2 as D (5 bases). This material consisted of peripheral blood mononuclear cells (PBMCs), taken at new diagnosis, from a patient treated with antithyroid drugs. This clonotype was obtained from a woman in her twenties or thirties with Graves disease. CDR3 in amino acids: CSASSHSPGYVNEQFF. The CDR3 DNA follows: TGCAGTGCTAGTTCGCACTCCCCGGGGTATGTGAATGAGCAGTTCTTC.